The subject of this entry is one TCR beta chain. The specificity of this receptor is unknown. The input lacks base qualities; no much larger clone sits a single base away. V is cut back by 6 bases and J by 2 bases, with 7 bases in the junction unmatched. Via the germline V gene, CDR1 is SQVTM and CDR2 ANQGSEA. Its CDR3 holds 14 amino acids, cysteine through phenylalanine. The kept DNA is CDR3 alone, 42 bases in frame from the first base. The cohort was made up of approximately 670 healthy bone marrow donors. Cohort members were all nominally healthy when sampled, although unrecorded immune exposures were likely present. The donor tested CMV seropositive, placing the donor among the 289 seropositive members of the cohort. Each donor provided a peripheral blood sample, and peripheral blood mononuclear cells were used for TCR beta sequencing. The Qiagen DNeasy Blood Extraction Kit was used to extract genomic DNA from the blood cell samples.

This specimen belongs to a study of cytomegalovirus exposure and HLA in healthy donors listed by TCRdb under 2017. Turning to the overall study: An earlier analysis of a few hundred of the donors reported about 280 Gb of sequence data and around 100 million unique TCR beta sequences obtained from about 179 million T cells. About 310 gigabases of sequencing data and approximately 93 million unique TCR sequences were included in an early release covering about 620 HLA-typed donors. Among the approximately 420 genotyped donors, 75% to 90% belonged to the genetic ancestry cluster associated with self-reported Caucasian donors. The study was designed to test whether signatures of past pathogen exposure could be identified by cataloging public T cell receptors. Using immunosequencing, the study profiled T cell repertoires from about 650 subjects and related those repertoires to cytomegalovirus serostatus. Along with the approximately 700-subject first cohort, a separate validation cohort of around 110 different subjects was used. High-throughput TCR immunosequencing, statistical association of individual TCRs with disease status, and machine learning were combined to predict cytomegalovirus infection status. A later analysis re-examined previously published TCR beta repertoires from just over 650 donors and added high-resolution HLA genotyping to investigate patterns of TCR occurrence. In the later analysis, no new phenotypic data were used to find candidate immune exposures; instead, reliance was placed on TCR beta sequences and their occurrence across donors. An earlier analysis of roughly 600 of the donors used high-throughput TCR beta sequencing to judge whether each TCR beta V gene segment behaved as functional or pseudogenic. Alongside the repertoire data, information on donor age, sex, ethnicity and CMV serostatus was compiled. In a later genetic analysis, genome-wide SNP genotypes for about 55% of the 666 donors were used, and that subset was treated as a discovery cohort. All discovery cohort repertoires had been generated on a single sequencing platform. HLA typing included class I and class II loci at four-digit resolution. Typing coverage varied by locus: roughly 620-630 donors for A, B, C, DRB1 and DQB1; 522 for DQA1; over 600 for DPA1; approximately 490 for DPB1. Several DR-DQ haplotypes were handled as single units for association and clustering, since linkage in the cohort was strong. Among a few hundred genotyped donors of the cohort, an average of approximately 230,000 unique TCR beta nucleotide sequences were sequenced per donor, approximately 20% of them non-productive.

The library was built by means of the immunoSEQ multiplex PCR assay. For the multiplex PCR, a mixture combining 60 forward primers for TCR Vbeta segments and 13 reverse primers for TCR Jbeta segments was used. The CDR3 region of rearranged TCR beta genes was amplified from genomic DNA with a multiplex PCR assay. On the Illumina HiSeq System, the amplified TCR beta libraries were sequenced as 87-base-pair reads. The paper's processing steps were these. A later analysis counted about 80 million unique TCR beta chains across the 666 repertoires, and approximately 11 million of these chains were shared by at least two donors. A nearest-neighbor algorithm error-corrected the raw reads and collapsed the reads into unique sequences, merging closely related sequences to remove PCR and sequencing errors. CDR3 sequences were aligned to IMGT reference sequences to assign V, D and J gene segments. Each retained sequence needed at least a six-nucleotide match to both a V gene segment and a J gene segment. Rearrangements were classified as productive when the CDR3 lacked stop codons and remained in frame with V and J, and all other rearrangements were classified as non-productive. Following IMGT convention, CDR3 was defined as the stretch from the second conserved V-encoded cysteine to the conserved J-encoded phenylalanine. In an earlier analysis of 587 of the donors, sequences lacking an unambiguous match to a single V gene segment were excluded. In an earlier analysis of approximately 500 of the donors, a V segment was called functional when productive rearrangements were above 56.7%, and segregating when the standard deviation between donors exceeded 5%. A statistical classification framework was built for diagnosing cytomegalovirus status from the catalog of TCR beta chain sequences. In a later analysis, V and J genes were assigned by comparing TCR nucleotide sequences against IMGT/GENE-DB human TR gene sequences. The TCRdist pipeline was used in a later analysis to assign CDR3 sequences and most-parsimonious VDJ recombination scenarios. In a later analysis, each TCR beta chain was defined by its CDR3 amino acid sequence together with its V-gene family, and reads lacking a unique V-gene family were excluded. To address suspected cross-contamination and a sequencing artifact, a later analysis removed 450 to 700 highly shared, low-generation-probability nucleotide sequences. In a later analysis, a clonal expansion index was calculated for each public chain from normalized within-repertoire ranks of inferred template counts. Generation probabilities in a later analysis came from a VDJ recombination model fitted to out-of-frame rearrangements, and those results were checked against IGoR. In a later analysis, hypergeometric tests were used to score TCR-TCR, TCR-HLA and TCR-CMV co-occurrence, with a repertoire-size bias correction applied to TCR pairs. To estimate false discovery rates, a later analysis permuted the HLA or CMV assignments 20 times. In a later analysis, co-occurring TCRs were grouped using DBSCAN, and TCRdist sequence similarity was added for clustering within HLA-allele-positive subsets. Repertoires with fewer than 30,000 or more than 120,000 public chains, plus five repertoires with anomalous nucleotide sharing, were excluded from co-occurrence clustering. The clones in this table, taken by TCRdb from immuneACCESS, are in-frame only. Not every clone is retained; where verified, under half of the shortfall comes from an unresolved V gene, and the cause of the rest is unknown. D and trimming come from the DNA, and the V and J calls and clone size come from that table. Present in this sample are some 140,000 clones, approximately 78% of which were seen just once. About 8.1% of the sample belongs to the ten largest clones.

Here is what the overall study found, with its caveats: In this cohort, only TCR beta chains were sequenced, and detectable features were limited by the absence of alpha or paired-chain data. The 87-base-pair reads could not distinguish some IMGT-functional V segments, including TRBV6-2 and TRBV6-3, so those segments were excluded. In a later analysis, around 15,000 TCR beta sequences were associated with specific HLA alleles at a false discovery rate of 0.05. A cluster of highly shared sequence variants was judged likely to be a technical artifact of the sequencing pipeline. Linkage disequilibrium might explain the correlated functional status among segregating V segments, but an unknown experimental factor could not be ruled out. The presence/absence analyses assumed that sequencing depth was roughly uniform across donors, and that assumption may not be true. The authors suggested that the approach could potentially be generalized to other disease states and immunological phenotypes. Assigning TCR associations to individual alleles was difficult when HLA alleles, especially DR and DQ, strongly co-occurred. In a later analysis, the rate of TCR association differed among HLA loci, with DRB1 alleles having the most associated TCRs and HLA-C alleles having the fewest. Roughly 17 rarely observed V segments, including chromosome 9 orphons, were excluded from the earlier analysis of just under 600 of the donors because counts were too low. A later analysis found that most CMV-associated TCR beta chains appeared HLA-restricted, with HLA associations seemingly driven largely by CMV exposure. In an earlier analysis of around 600 of the donors, most TCR beta V segments were observed in productive rearrangements about 87% or about 30% of the time, broadly matching IMGT annotations. A later analysis found that HLA-associated TCR beta chains were more clonally expanded and had lower generation probabilities than equally common non-associated chains. In vitro tests confirmed that a few of the cytomegalovirus-associated TCR beta chains recognize cytomegalovirus antigens. In the study, some 180 TCR beta chains were listed as associated with cytomegalovirus. HLA typing was unavailable for some donors at each locus, so association tests used only the typed subset. Across donors, most TCR sequences were observed very rarely, whereas some public TCRs were present in many individuals. A later genetic analysis associated a missense DCLRE1C variant with V-gene and J-gene trimming of TCR beta chains, and an independent cohort replicated the association. A further reported finding was that TCR beta sequences accurately predicted the HLA-A and HLA-B alleles for most subjects in the first cohort. A later analysis reported that several top co-occurrence clusters appeared linked to parvovirus B19, influenza, CMV and Epstein-Barr virus. The only immune exposure information available for the cohort was CMV serostatus. In both the original and validation cohorts, the classifier was reported to diagnose cytomegalovirus status with high specificity and sensitivity. According to a later genetic analysis, donors in an Asian-associated ancestry cluster had fewer N-insertions in productive TCRs than the roughly 700-donor mean.

Specimen: PBMCs. This sequence originates from a woman between 45 and 65 years old in good health and CMV-seropositive. The V and J segments used are TRBV29-1 and TRBJ1-5, with TRBD1 identical over 7 junction bases. CDR3 region: CSVITGVRNQPQHF. The nucleotides are TGCAGCGTGATTACAGGGGTCCGCAATCAGCCCCAGCATTTT.